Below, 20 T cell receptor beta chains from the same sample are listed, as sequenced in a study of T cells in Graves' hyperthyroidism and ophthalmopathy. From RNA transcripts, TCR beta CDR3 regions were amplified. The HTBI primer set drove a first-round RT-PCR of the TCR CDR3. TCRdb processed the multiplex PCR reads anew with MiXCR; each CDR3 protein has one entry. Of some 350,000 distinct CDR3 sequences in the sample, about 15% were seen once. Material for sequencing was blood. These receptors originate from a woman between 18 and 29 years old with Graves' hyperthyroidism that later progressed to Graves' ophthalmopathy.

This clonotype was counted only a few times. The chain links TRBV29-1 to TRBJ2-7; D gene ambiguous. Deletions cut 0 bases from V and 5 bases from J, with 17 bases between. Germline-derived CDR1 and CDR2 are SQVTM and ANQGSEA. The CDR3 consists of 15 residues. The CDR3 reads CSVEDPERRAHEQYF. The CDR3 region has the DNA TGCAGCGTTGAAGATCCGGAGCGCCGGGCCCACGAGCAGTACTTC.

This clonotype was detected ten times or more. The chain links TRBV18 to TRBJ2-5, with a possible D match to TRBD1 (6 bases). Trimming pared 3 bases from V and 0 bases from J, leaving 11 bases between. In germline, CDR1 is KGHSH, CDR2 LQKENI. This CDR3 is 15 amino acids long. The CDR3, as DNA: TGTGCCAGCTCACCCCCCCGGGACAACCAAGAGACCCAGTACTTC. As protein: CASSPPRDNQETQYF.

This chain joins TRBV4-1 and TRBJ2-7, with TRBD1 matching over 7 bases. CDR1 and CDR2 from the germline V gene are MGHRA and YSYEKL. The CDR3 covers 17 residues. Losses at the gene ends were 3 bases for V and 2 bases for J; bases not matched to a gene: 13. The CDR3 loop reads CASSHPDRALSAYEQYF. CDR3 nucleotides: TGCGCCAGCAGCCATCCCGACAGGGCCCTGAGCGCCTACGAGCAGTACTTC.

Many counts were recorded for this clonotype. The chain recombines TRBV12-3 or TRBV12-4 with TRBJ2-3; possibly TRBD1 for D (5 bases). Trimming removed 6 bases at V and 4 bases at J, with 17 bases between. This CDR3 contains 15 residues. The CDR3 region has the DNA TGTGCCAGCAGACCTCAGGGATTTCGGCCAGATACGCAGTATTTT. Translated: CASRPQGFRPDTQYF.

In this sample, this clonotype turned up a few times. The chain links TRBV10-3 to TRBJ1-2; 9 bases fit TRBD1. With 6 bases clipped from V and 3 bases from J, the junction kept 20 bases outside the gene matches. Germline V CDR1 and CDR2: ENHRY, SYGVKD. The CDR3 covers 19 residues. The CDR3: CAIRNVLGKQGAEYYGYTF. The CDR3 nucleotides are TGTGCCATCAGAAACGTTTTAGGAAAACAGGGGGCTGAATACTATGGCTACACCTTC.

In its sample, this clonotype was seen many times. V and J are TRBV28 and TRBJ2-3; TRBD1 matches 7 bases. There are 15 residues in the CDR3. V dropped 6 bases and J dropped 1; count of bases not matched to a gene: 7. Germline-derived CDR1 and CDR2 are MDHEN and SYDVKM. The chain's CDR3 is CASSPLGGGTDTQYF. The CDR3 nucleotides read TGTGCCAGCAGCCCTTTAGGGGGCGGCACAGATACGCAGTATTTT.

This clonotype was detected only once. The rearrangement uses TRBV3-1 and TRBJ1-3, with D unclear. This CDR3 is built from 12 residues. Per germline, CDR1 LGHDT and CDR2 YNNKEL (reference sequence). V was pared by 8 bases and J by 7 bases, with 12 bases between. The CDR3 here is CASGLLRNTIYF. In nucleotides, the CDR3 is TGTGCCAGCGGGCTTTTAAGGAACACCATATATTTT.

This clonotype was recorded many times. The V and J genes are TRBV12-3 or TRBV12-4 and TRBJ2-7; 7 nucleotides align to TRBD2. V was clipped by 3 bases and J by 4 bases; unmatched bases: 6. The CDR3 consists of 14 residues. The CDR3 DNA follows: TGTGCCAGCAGTTTGCGGCGGGAGCGTTACGAGCAGTACTTC. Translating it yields CASSLRRERYEQYF.

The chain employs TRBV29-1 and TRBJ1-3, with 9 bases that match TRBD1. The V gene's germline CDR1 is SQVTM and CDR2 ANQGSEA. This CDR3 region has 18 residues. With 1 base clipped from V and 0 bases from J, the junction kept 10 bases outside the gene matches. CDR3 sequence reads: CSVEGEVQGAHSGNTIYF. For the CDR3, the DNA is TGCAGCGTTGAAGGAGAAGTACAGGGGGCTCACTCTGGAAACACCATATATTTT.

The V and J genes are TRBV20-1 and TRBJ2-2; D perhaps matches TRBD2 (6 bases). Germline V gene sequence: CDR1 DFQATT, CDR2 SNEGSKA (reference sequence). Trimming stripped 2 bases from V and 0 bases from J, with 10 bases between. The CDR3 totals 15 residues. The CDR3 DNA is TGCAGTGCTAGATGGGGCGGGGCGAACACCGGGGAGCTGTTTTTT. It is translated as CSARWGGANTGELFF.

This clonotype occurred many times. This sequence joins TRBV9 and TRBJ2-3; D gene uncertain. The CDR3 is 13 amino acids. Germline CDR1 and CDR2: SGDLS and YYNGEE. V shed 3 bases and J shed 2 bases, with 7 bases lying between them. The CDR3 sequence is CASSATNTDTQYF. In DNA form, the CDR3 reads TGTGCCAGCAGCGCTACCAACACAGATACGCAGTATTTT.

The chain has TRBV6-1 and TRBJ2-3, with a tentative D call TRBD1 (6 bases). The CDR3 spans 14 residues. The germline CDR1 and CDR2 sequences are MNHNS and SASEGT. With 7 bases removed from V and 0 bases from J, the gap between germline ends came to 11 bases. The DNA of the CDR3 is TGTGCCAGCAACCCGGGACAAAGCACAGATACGCAGTATTTT. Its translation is CASNPGQSTDTQYF.

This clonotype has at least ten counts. The CDR3 region has the DNA TGTGCCAGCAGCGCCGAAGACGGCCCCTACGAGCAGTACTTC. This sequence encodes CASSAEDGPYEQYF. The rearrangement links TRBV9 to TRBJ2-7; the D is unclear. Looked up from germline, CDR1 is SGDLS and CDR2 is YYNGEE. Trimming cost V 3 bases and J 2 bases, with 12 bases left between them. This CDR3 is built from 14 residues.

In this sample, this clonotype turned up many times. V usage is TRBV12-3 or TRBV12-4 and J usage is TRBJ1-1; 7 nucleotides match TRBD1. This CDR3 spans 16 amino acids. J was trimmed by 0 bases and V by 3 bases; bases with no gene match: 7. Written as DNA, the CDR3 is TGTGCCAGCAGTTTTTTATTAGGGACAGTGAACACTGAAGCTTTCTTT. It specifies CASSFLLGTVNTEAFF.

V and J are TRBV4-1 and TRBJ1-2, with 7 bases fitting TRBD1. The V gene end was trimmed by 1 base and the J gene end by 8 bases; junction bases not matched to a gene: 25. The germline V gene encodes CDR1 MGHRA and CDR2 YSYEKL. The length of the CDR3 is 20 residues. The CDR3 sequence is CASSQVARPRQGDFHRGYTF. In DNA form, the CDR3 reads TGCGCCAGCAGCCAAGTCGCCCGCCCACGGCAGGGGGACTTCCACCGGGGCTACACCTTC.

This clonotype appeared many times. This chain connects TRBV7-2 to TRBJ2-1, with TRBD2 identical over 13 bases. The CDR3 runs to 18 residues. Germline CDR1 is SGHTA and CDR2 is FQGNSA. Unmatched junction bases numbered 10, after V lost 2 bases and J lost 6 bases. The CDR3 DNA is TGTGCCAGCAGCTTAAGACCAACGGGACTAGCGGGGACCAATGAGCAGTTCTTC. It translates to CASSLRPTGLAGTNEQFF.

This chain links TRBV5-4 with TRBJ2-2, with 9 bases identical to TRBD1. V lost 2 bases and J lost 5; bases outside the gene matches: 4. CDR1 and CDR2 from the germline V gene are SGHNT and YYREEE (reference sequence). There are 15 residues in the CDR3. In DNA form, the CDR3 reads TGTGCCAGCAGCTTAAACAGGGGGCGAACCGGGGAGCTGTTTTTT. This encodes CASSLNRGRTGELFF. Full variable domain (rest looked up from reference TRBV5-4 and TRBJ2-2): ETGVTQSPTHLIKTRGQQVTLRCSSQSGHNTVSWYQQALGQGPQFIFQYYREEENGRGNFPPRFSGLQFPNYSSELNVNALELDDSALYLCASSLNRGRTGELFFGEGSRLTVL.

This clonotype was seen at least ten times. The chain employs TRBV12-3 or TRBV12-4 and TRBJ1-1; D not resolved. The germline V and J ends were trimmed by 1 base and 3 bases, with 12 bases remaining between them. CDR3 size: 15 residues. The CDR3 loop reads CASSLVAGPHTEAFF. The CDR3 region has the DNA TGTGCCAGCAGTTTAGTGGCAGGACCCCACACTGAAGCTTTCTTT.

In nucleotides, the CDR3 is TGCAGTGCACCCCGGACAGTTAACTATGGCTACACCTTC. Amino acid sequence: CSAPRTVNYGYTF. The chain has TRBV20-1 and TRBJ1-2, with a weak D call TRBD1 (6 bases). CDR1 DFQATT and CDR2 SNEGSKA come from the germline V gene (reference sequence). The CDR3 has 13 amino acids. Trimming took 6 bases from V and 1 from J, leaving 12 bases between them.

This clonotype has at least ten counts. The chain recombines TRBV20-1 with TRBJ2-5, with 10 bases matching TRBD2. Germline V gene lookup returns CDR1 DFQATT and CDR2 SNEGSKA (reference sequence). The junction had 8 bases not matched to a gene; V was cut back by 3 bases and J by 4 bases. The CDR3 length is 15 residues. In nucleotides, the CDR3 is TGCAGTGCTAGTTCGGCTAGCGGGAGTCGAGAGACCCAGTACTTC. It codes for CSASSASGSRETQYF.